This entry lists 21 T cell receptor beta chains sequenced from one sample in a study of blood T cell repertoires in COVID-19. The protocol was immunoSEQ multiplex PCR, while the TCRdb copy is restricted to in-frame clones and leaves out a portion. The sample lists some 200,000 clones, 80% to 90% occurring once. The sequencing sample was made of peripheral blood. Receptors originate from an elderly man with acute or convalescent COVID-19.

The rearrangement joins TRBV3-1 (or the pseudogene TRBV3-2) to TRBJ2-3; TRBD1 aligns across 8 bases. The CDR3 consists of 15 residues. Germline V CDR1 and CDR2: LGHDT, YNNKEL (reference sequence). V lost 1 base and J lost 7; bases outside the gene matches: 7. The CDR3: CASSQAGTGRNTQYF. In DNA, the CDR3 is TGTGCCAGCAGCCAAGCCGGGACAGGCCGAAATACGCAGTATTTT.

The chain links TRBV11-2 to TRBJ2-7; D uncertain. This CDR3 contains 15 residues. Germline-derived CDR1 and CDR2 are SGHAT and FQNNGV. V shed 5 bases and J shed 0 bases, with 14 bases lying between them. The CDR3 is CASSRTDTYSYEQYV. CDR3 coding DNA: TGTGCCAGCAGCCGCACAGATACTTACTCCTACGAGCAGTACGTC.

The rearrangement joins TRBV11-2 to TRBJ2-7, with 7 bases fitting TRBD2. The CDR3 is made up of 15 amino acids. The ends lost 6 bases at V and 0 bases at J; junction bases unmatched: 8. Germline V gene data show CDR1 as SGHAT and CDR2 as FQNNGV. Written as DNA, the CDR3 is TGTGCCAGCAGGAAGGCAGGCGGGAGCTCCTACGAGCAGTACTTC. This translates into CASRKAGGSSYEQYF.

The genes are TRBV30 and TRBJ2-1, with D possibly being TRBD2 (5 bases). CDR1 is GTSNPN, CDR2 SVGIG, per germline (reference sequence). V lost 2 bases and J 0 bases, leaving 8 bases between the germline ends. This CDR3 region has 14 residues. CDR3 residues: CAWSPGSSYNEQFF. The CDR3 region has the DNA TGTGCCTGGAGTCCGGGAAGCTCCTACAATGAGCAGTTCTTC.

The CDR3 DNA follows: TGTGCCAGCAGTTTAAGGCTAGCGGGGGCGTACAATGAGCAGTTCTTC. It is translated as CASSLRLAGAYNEQFF. The chain links TRBV27 to TRBJ2-1; 10 nucleotides line up with TRBD2. The CDR3 has 16 residues. CDR1 is MNHEY, CDR2 SMNVEV, per germline (reference sequence). Germline trimming cut 2 bases from V and 4 bases from J; bases unmatched to any gene: 5.

This chain connects TRBV6-5 to TRBJ1-3; TRBD1 matches at 10 bases. V was pared by 10 bases and J by 4 bases, with 7 bases of the junction left unmatched. This CDR3 spans 14 amino acids. In germline, CDR1 is MNHEY, CDR2 SVGAGI. The DNA for the CDR3 is TGTGCCACCCAGAGGACAGGGGGAGGAAACACCATATATTTT. Translating it yields CATQRTGGGNTIYF.

V gene TRBV6-2 or TRBV6-3 combines with J gene TRBJ2-1; TRBD1 matches 7 bases. This CDR3 has 15 amino acids. J lost 6 bases, V lost 5 bases, and 10 bases had no gene match. Germline V gene data show CDR1 as MNHEY and CDR2 as SVGEGT. DNA for the CDR3: TGTGCCAGCAGTCACCCGACAGGGTCTGTCAATGAGCAGTTCTTC. Amino acid sequence: CASSHPTGSVNEQFF.

This chain's CDR3 is CASSKVGGTGGNEQFF. The CDR3 DNA reads TGTGCCAGCAGCAAGGTCGGCGGGACAGGGGGGAATGAGCAGTTCTTC. V is TRBV4-2 and J is TRBJ2-1; TRBD1 agrees at 11 bases. J gave up 7 bases and V 5 bases, and 10 bases lay outside the gene matches. The germline V gene has CDR1 LGHNA and CDR2 YNFKEQ. This CDR3 is built from 16 residues.

This chain links TRBV13 with TRBJ1-6, with 7 bases fitting TRBD1. Trimming took 6 bases from V and 3 from J; bases not matched to a gene: 8. The CDR3 has 16 residues. Germline V gene data show CDR1 as PRHDT and CDR2 as FYEKMQ (reference sequence). CDR3 in amino acids: CASRDSRDSYNSPLHF. In DNA form, the CDR3 reads TGTGCCAGCAGGGACAGCCGGGACAGCTATAATTCACCCCTCCACTTT.

V gene TRBV6-5 combines with J gene TRBJ1-4; the match to TRBD1 covers 7 bases. V shed 7 bases and J 5 bases; nucleotides not matched to a gene: 10. Germline V gene lookup returns CDR1 MNHEY and CDR2 SVGAGI. The CDR3 extends over 15 amino acids. CDR3 DNA sequence: TGTGCCAGCACTCAGGGGGGCAAACCGAATGAAAAACTGTTTTTT. It translates to CASTQGGKPNEKLFF.

This sequence joins TRBV3-1 (or the pseudogene TRBV3-2) and TRBJ2-3; 9 nucleotides agree with TRBD2. The CDR3 is made up of 14 amino acids. CDR1 and CDR2 from the germline V gene are LGHDT and YNNKEL (reference sequence). With V trimmed by 4 bases and J by 3 bases, 2 bases remained unmatched. The chain's CDR3 is CASSRSGRTDTQYF. The CDR3 nucleotides are TGTGCCAGCAGCCGCAGCGGGAGGACAGATACGCAGTATTTT.

The chain employs TRBV28 and TRBJ2-1, with TRBD2 matching 11 bases. Per the germline V gene, CDR1 is MDHEN and CDR2 is SYDVKM. V lost 2 bases to trimming and J lost 6 bases; unmatched junction nucleotides: 6. CDR3 length: 16 amino acids. CDR3 sequence: CASSLVFSGRANEQFF. The CDR3 nucleotides are TGTGCCAGCAGTTTAGTCTTTAGCGGGAGGGCCAATGAGCAGTTCTTC.

The J gene is TRBJ2-5, the V gene TRBV7-2, with D maybe TRBD1 (6 bases). Trimming removed 5 bases at V and 0 bases at J, with 16 bases between. Germline V gene lookup returns CDR1 SGHTA and CDR2 FQGNSA. The CDR3 has 16 residues. CDR3 loop: CASSPLGRGHQETQYF. The CDR3 nucleotides are TGTGCCAGCAGCCCATTGGGCAGGGGCCACCAAGAGACCCAGTACTTC. Combining the CDR3 with reference TRBV7-2 and TRBJ2-5 gives the whole variable domain GAGVSQSPSNKVTEKGKDVELRCDPISGHTALYWYRQSLGQGLEFLIYFQGNSAPDKSGLPSDRFSAERTGGSVSTLTIQRTQQEDSAVYLCASSPLGRGHQETQYFGPGTRLLVL.

J is TRBJ2-3 and V is TRBV7-9; the D is unclear. This CDR3 is built from 14 residues. Trimming removed 1 base at V and 6 bases at J, with 11 bases between. CDR1 is SEHNR, CDR2 FQNEAQ, per germline (reference sequence). CDR3 nucleotide sequence: TGTGCCAGCAGCTTAGATCACACGGGTGATACGCAGTATTTT. Protein sequence: CASSLDHTGDTQYF.

V and J are TRBV6-1 and TRBJ2-1, with D possibly being TRBD2 (6 bases). This CDR3 region has 13 residues. The V end lost 2 bases, the J end lost 12 bases, and 14 bases lay between the germline ends. Germline V lookup: CDR1 MNHNS, CDR2 SASEGT. CDR3 in amino acids: CASSEWPQAGQFF. CDR3 in DNA: TGTGCCAGCAGTGAATGGCCTCAAGCGGGGCAGTTCTTC.

The chain uses TRBV7-2 and TRBJ1-5; 9 bases map to TRBD1. The J segment lost 7 bases and the V segment lost 3 bases, leaving 7 bases of the junction unmatched. CDR3 length equals 15 residues. Germline loops: CDR1 SGHTA, CDR2 FQGNSA. In DNA, the CDR3 is TGTGCCAGCAGCTTTACAGGGGGCGGGAGGCAGCCCCAGCATTTT. Residues: CASSFTGGGRQPQHF.

This chain joins TRBV6-2 or TRBV6-3 and TRBJ1-5, with D unclear. Germline V gene lookup returns CDR1 MNHEY and CDR2 SVGEGT. There are 16 residues in the CDR3. Between the trimmed V and J ends, which lost 0 bases and 5 bases, there was a span of 14 bases. In DNA, the CDR3 is TGTGCCAGCAGTTACTCGTCGGAGGGCCGTGATCAGCCCCAGCATTTT. This gives the protein CASSYSSEGRDQPQHF.

The rearrangement links TRBV2 to TRBJ2-5; 10 nucleotides agree with TRBD2. The CDR3 is 16 residues long. Per germline, CDR1 SNHLY and CDR2 FYNNEI. Trimming took 3 bases from V and 5 from J; bases not matched to a gene: 9. CDR3 in amino acids: CASSEGMASGSETQYF. CDR3 coding DNA: TGTGCCAGCAGTGAGGGGATGGCTAGCGGGAGTGAGACCCAGTACTTC. The full variable domain, with the rest looked up from reference TRBV2 and TRBJ2-5, is EPEVTQTPSHQVTQMGQEVILRCVPISNHLYFYWYRQILGQKVEFLVSFYNNEISEKSEIFDDQFSVERPDGSNFTLKIRSTKLEDSAMYFCASSEGMASGSETQYFGPGTRLLVL.

This chain links TRBV18 with TRBJ2-7, with TRBD1 matching over 9 bases. The V and J ends lost 4 bases and 7 bases, in that order; junction bases with no gene match: 14. Germline loops: CDR1 KGHSH, CDR2 LQKENI. The CDR3 length is 16 residues. CDR3 residues: CASSQRPGTGISEQYF. The CDR3, as DNA: TGTGCCAGCTCACAACGACCCGGGACAGGGATTAGTGAGCAGTACTTC.

The table lists this clone with a count of one. V and J are TRBV4-2 and TRBJ2-3; 12 positions match TRBD2. CDR3 length: 17 amino acids. From germline, CDR1 is LGHNA and CDR2 YNFKEQ. Losses at the gene ends were 4 bases for V and 7 bases for J; bases not matched to a gene: 12. CDR3 amino acids: CASSPSGTSGWENTQYF. The CDR3 DNA sequence: TGTGCCAGCAGCCCCTCCGGGACTAGCGGGTGGGAGAATACGCAGTATTTT.

The CDR3: CASSLGGGLAYEQYF. CDR3 bases: TGCGCCAGCAGCTTGGGGGGCGGACTAGCCTACGAGCAGTACTTC. The chain uses TRBV5-1 and TRBJ2-7, with 7 bases identical to TRBD2. CDR3 size: 15 residues. V lost 0 bases, J lost 2 bases, and 5 bases stayed unmatched. Germline V gene data show CDR1 as SGHRS and CDR2 as YFSETQ.